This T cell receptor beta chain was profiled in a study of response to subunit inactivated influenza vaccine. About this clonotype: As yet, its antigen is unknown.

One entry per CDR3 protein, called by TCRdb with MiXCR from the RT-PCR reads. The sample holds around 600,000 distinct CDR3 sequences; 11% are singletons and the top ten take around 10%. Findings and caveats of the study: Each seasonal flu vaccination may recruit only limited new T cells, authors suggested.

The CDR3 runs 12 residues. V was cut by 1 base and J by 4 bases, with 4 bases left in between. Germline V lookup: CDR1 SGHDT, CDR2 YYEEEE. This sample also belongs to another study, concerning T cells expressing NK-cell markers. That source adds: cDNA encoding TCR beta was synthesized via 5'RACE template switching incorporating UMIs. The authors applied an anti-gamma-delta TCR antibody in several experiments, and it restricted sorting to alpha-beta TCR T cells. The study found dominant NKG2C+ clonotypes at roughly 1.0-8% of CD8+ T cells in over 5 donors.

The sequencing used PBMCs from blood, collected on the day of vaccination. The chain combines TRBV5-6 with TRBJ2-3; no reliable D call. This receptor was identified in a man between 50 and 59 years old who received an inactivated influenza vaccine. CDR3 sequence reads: CASSLFPDTQYF. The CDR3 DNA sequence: TGTGCCAGCAGCTTGTTCCCAGATACGCAGTATTTT.